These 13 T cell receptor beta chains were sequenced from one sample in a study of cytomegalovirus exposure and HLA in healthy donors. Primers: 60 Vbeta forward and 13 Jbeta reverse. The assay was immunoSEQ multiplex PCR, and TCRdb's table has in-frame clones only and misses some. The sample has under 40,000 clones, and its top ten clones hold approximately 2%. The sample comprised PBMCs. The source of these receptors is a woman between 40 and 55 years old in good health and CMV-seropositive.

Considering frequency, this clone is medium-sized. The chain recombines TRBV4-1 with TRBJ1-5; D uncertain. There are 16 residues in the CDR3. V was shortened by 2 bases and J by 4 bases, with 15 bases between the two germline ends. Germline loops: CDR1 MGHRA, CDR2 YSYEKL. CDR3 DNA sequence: TGCGCCAGCAGCCAATGGTTGAACAGCCCAAATCAGCCCCAGCATTTT. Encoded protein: CASSQWLNSPNQPQHF.

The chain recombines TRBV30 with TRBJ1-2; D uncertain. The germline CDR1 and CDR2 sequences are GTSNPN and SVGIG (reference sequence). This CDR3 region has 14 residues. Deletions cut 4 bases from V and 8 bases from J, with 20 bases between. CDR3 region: CAWTKPAEARGYTF. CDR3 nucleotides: TGTGCCTGGACTAAACCCGCGGAGGCGAGAGGCTACACCTTC.

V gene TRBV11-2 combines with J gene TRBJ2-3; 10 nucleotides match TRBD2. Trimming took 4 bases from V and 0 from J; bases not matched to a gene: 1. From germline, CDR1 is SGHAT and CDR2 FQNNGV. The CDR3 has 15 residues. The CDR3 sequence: CASSSSGGSTDTQYF. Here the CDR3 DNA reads TGTGCCAGCAGCTCTAGCGGGGGTAGCACAGATACGCAGTATTTT.

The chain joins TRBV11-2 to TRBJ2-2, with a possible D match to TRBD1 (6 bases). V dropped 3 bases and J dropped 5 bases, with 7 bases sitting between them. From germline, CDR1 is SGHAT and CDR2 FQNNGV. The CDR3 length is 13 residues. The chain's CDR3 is CASSFTGTGELFF. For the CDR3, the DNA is TGTGCCAGCAGCTTCACAGGGACCGGGGAGCTGTTTTTT.

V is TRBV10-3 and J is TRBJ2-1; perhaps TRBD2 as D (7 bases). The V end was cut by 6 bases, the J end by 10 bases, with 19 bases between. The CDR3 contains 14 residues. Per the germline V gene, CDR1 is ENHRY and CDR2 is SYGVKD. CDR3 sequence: CAIRGAGELAEQFF. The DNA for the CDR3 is TGTGCCATCAGGGGGGCGGGGGAACTAGCGGAGCAGTTCTTC.

CDR3 loop: CASSAGQGHYEQYF. The CDR3 bases are TGTGCCAGCAGCGCTGGACAGGGACACTACGAGCAGTACTTC. This chain connects TRBV9 to TRBJ2-7, with TRBD1 matching 8 bases. Germline assignment: CDR1 SGDLS and CDR2 YYNGEE. The CDR3 loop spans 14 amino acids. The J segment lost 3 bases and the V segment lost 3 bases, leaving 5 bases of the junction unmatched.

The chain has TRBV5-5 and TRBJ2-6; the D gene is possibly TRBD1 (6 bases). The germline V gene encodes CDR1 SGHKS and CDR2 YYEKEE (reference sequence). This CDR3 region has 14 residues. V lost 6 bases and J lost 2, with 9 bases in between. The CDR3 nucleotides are TGTGCCAGCACCACAGGGCCTGGGGCCAACGTCCTGACTTTC. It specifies CASTTGPGANVLTF.

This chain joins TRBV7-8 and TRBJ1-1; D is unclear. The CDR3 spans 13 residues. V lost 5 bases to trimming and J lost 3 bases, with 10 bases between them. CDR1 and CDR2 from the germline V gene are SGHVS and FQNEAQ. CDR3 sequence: CASSPTRYTEAFF. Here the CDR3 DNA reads TGTGCCAGCAGCCCGACGAGGTACACTGAAGCTTTCTTT.

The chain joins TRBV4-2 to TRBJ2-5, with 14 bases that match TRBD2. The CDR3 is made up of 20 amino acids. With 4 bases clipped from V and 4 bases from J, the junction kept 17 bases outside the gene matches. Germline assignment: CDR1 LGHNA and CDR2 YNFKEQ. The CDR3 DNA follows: TGTGCCAGCAGCCCGTACGGCCGGACTAGCGGGGGGAATATGGGAGAGACCCAGTACTTC. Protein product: CASSPYGRTSGGNMGETQYF.

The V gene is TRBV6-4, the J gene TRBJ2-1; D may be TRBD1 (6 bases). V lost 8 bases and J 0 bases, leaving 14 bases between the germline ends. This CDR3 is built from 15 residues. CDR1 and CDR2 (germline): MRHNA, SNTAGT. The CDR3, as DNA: TGTGCCAGCCGACAGGACCCGAGCTCCTACAATGAGCAGTTCTTC. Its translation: CASRQDPSSYNEQFF.

This CDR3 is CASSHGGTLFF. In DNA form, the CDR3 reads TGTGCCAGCAGCCACGGGGGGACGCTGTTTTTT. The V gene is TRBV11-2, the J gene TRBJ2-2, with TRBD2 matching 7 bases. The CDR3 sequence is 11 residues long. Trimming at V came to 5 bases and at J to 13 bases, leaving 4 bases not matched to a gene. CDR1 is SGHAT, CDR2 FQNNGV, per germline.

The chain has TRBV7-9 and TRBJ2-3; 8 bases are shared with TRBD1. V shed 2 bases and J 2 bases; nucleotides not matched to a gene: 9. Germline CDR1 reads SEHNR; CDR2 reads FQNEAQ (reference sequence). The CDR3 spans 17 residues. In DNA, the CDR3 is TGTGCCAGCAGCTTATACTCCGGGACAGGTCACACAGATACGCAGTATTTT. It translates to CASSLYSGTGHTDTQYF.

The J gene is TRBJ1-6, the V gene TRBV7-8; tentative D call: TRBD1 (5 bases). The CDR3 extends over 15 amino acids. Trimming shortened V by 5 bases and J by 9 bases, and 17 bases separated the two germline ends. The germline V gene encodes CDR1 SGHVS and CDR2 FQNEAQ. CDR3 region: CASSASPGGGSPLHF. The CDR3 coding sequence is TGTGCCAGCAGCGCCTCGCCCGGGGGGGGTTCACCCCTCCACTTT.